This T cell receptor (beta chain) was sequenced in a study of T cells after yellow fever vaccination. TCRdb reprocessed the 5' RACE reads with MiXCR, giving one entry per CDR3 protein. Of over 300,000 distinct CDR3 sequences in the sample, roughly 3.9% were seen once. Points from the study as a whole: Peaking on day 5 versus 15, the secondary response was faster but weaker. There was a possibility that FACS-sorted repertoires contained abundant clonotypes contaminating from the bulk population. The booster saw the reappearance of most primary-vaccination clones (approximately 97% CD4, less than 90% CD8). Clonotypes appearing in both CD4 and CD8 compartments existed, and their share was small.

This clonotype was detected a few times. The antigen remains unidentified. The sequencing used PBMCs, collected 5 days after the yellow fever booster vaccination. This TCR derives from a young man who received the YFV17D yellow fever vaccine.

The CDR3 region has the DNA TGTGCCAGCAGTGACACCAGTAGGGGCAGCTATGGCTACACCTTC. As protein: CASSDTSRGSYGYTF. The chain links TRBV6-4 to TRBJ1-2; TRBD1 might be the D (5 bases). V dropped 2 bases and J dropped 4 bases, with 14 bases sitting between them. The germline V gene encodes CDR1 MRHNA and CDR2 SNTAGT. This CDR3 comprises 15 residues.